Presented here are 18 T cell receptor beta chains from one specimen sequenced in a study of blood T cell repertoires in COVID-19. Assay used: immunoSEQ multiplex PCR; TCRdb lists only in-frame clones, some missing. The data show about 200,000 clones, about 84% seen once. The sequenced material came from PBMCs or T cells enriched from blood (not recorded which). Every receptor here comes from a man aged 40-49 years with acute COVID-19.

The CDR3 protein is CASSLEPVTGGLEQFF. The CDR3 coding sequence is TGTGCCAGCAGCCTGGAGCCGGTAACAGGAGGGCTTGAGCAGTTCTTC. The chain employs TRBV5-4 and TRBJ2-1; D possibly corresponds to TRBD2 (6 bases). CDR3 size: 16 residues. Germline-derived CDR1 and CDR2 are SGHNT and YYREEE (reference sequence). Trimming pared 4 bases from V and 9 bases from J, leaving 23 bases between.

The CDR3 DNA follows: TGTGCCAGCAGCTTAGTTAACAGGTACCACGAGCAGTACTTC. Its protein product is CASSLVNRYHEQYF. This chain joins TRBV7-8 and TRBJ2-7, with D possibly matching TRBD1 (5 bases). This CDR3 is 14 amino acids long. Germline CDR1 SGHVS, CDR2 FQNEAQ. Trimming removed 1 base at V and 5 bases at J, with 12 bases between.

CDR3 sequence: CASSQGTAYAGELFF. CDR3 sequence (DNA): TGTGCCAGCAGTCAAGGGACAGCTTACGCCGGGGAGCTGTTTTTT. The V and J genes are TRBV6-1 and TRBJ2-2; 7 positions agree with TRBD1. V shed 5 bases and J 6 bases; nucleotides not matched to a gene: 9. This CDR3 contains 15 residues. Germline V CDR1 and CDR2: MNHNS, SASEGT.

The CDR3 protein is CASSGGYEQYF. In nucleotides, the CDR3 is TGTGCCAGCAGTGGAGGGTACGAGCAGTACTTC. The chain joins TRBV25-1 to TRBJ2-7; possibly TRBD2 for D (5 bases). The germline V and J ends were trimmed by 4 bases and 4 bases, with 5 bases remaining between them. The CDR3 extends over 11 amino acids. The V gene's germline CDR1 is MGHDK and CDR2 SYGVNS.

J is TRBJ1-2 and V is TRBV9; 9 nucleotides line up with TRBD1. V lost 3 bases, J lost 8 bases, and 8 bases stayed unmatched. This CDR3 contains 14 residues. The germline V gene encodes CDR1 SGDLS and CDR2 YYNGEE. The chain's CDR3 is CASSGMDRGGGYTF. In DNA, the CDR3 is TGTGCCAGCAGCGGGATGGACAGGGGTGGAGGCTACACCTTC.

J is TRBJ2-2 and V is TRBV7-9; 8 bases are a match to TRBD1. The CDR3 extends over 17 amino acids. Germline trimming cut 1 base from V and 1 base from J; bases unmatched to any gene: 5. The germline gives CDR1 SEHNR, CDR2 FQNEAQ (reference sequence). CDR3 in amino acids: CASSLGSTGGNTGELFF. The CDR3 region has the DNA TGTGCCAGCAGCTTAGGTTCTACAGGGGGGAACACCGGGGAGCTGTTTTTT.

This chain connects TRBV28 to TRBJ1-6, with D perhaps matching TRBD1 (5 bases). Trimming left V 7 bases short and J 0 bases short, with 13 bases between. This CDR3 spans 16 amino acids. Germline CDR1 MDHEN, CDR2 SYDVKM. CDR3 nucleotides: TGTGCCAGCAAAGGTGGGGGGAGCTCCTATAATTCACCCCTCCACTTT. It specifies CASKGGGSSYNSPLHF.

The chain couples TRBV2 to TRBJ1-1, with D tentatively TRBD1 (6 bases). Germline lookup yields CDR1 SNHLY and CDR2 FYNNEI. The ends were cut back, 5 bases at V and 4 bases at J, with 11 bases in the middle. The CDR3 is 13 amino acids. The CDR3 DNA follows: TGTGCCAGCAGTAGGACAGACTTCACTGAAGCTTTCTTT. Translation: CASSRTDFTEAFF.

This clone has just a few counts. The chain combines TRBV24-1 with TRBJ2-2; the match to TRBD2 covers 8 bases. The CDR3 extends over 17 amino acids. Germline-derived CDR1 and CDR2 are KGHDR and SFDVKD. V gave up 4 bases and J gave up 7 bases; unmatched junction bases: 13. DNA for the CDR3: TGTGCCACCAGTGACTTCGGGGGGGCACCGAATCGCGGGGAGCTGTTTTTT. The encoded protein is CATSDFGGAPNRGELFF.

The rearrangement links TRBV9 to TRBJ1-1; D is undetermined. The CDR3 is 13 residues long. Germline V CDR1 and CDR2: SGDLS, YYNGEE. Trimming stripped 0 bases from V and 0 bases from J, with 3 bases between. In DNA, the CDR3 is TGTGCCAGCAGCGTAGCGGTGAACACTGAAGCTTTCTTT. Protein: CASSVAVNTEAFF.

The V call is TRBV18, the J call TRBJ1-1, with D possibly TRBD1 on 5 matching bases. Germline V gene data show CDR1 as KGHSH and CDR2 as LQKENI. The CDR3 has 14 residues. The V and J ends lost 5 bases and 0 bases respectively, with 10 bases between them. The CDR3 DNA reads TGTGCCAGCTCATTGACAGTTATGAACACTGAAGCTTTCTTT. Its protein is CASSLTVMNTEAFF.

In this sample, this clone turned up once. The V gene is TRBV4-1, the J gene TRBJ2-3, with D unclear. This CDR3 region has 16 residues. From germline, CDR1 is MGHRA and CDR2 YSYEKL. Trimming removed 0 bases from V and 2 bases from J, with 12 bases in between. In DNA form, the CDR3 reads TGCGCCAGCAGCCAAGATATGGCGGCTTTCACAGATACGCAGTATTTT. Its translation is CASSQDMAAFTDTQYF.

The chain links TRBV6-1 to TRBJ1-5, with unresolved D. This CDR3 spans 14 amino acids. Germline loops: CDR1 MNHNS, CDR2 SASEGT. Trimming pared 0 bases from V and 7 bases from J, leaving 10 bases between. As DNA, the CDR3 is TGTGCCAGCAGTGAAGCGGGCGGGAGCCAGCCCCAGCATTTT. This encodes CASSEAGGSQPQHF.

The V and J genes are TRBV2 and TRBJ1-5; perhaps TRBD1 as D (5 bases). The CDR3 is 14 amino acids. Per germline, CDR1 SNHLY and CDR2 FYNNEI. V dropped 0 bases and J dropped 4 bases, with 7 bases sitting between them. CDR3 DNA sequence: TGTGCCAGCAGTGAAGCGACAGCGAATCAGCCCCAGCATTTT. Residues: CASSEATANQPQHF.

This clone was seen just once. The chain employs TRBV28 and TRBJ1-4, with 7 bases aligning to TRBD1. The CDR3 covers 11 residues. Germline CDR1 and CDR2: MDHEN and SYDVKM. CDR3 sequence: CATGSLEKLFF. CDR3 sequence (DNA): TGTGCGACAGGGTCCCTAGAAAAACTGTTTTTT.

The CDR3 coding sequence is TGCAGCGTTCCACAGGCCCGCGGGGAGTTCTTC. Translating it yields CSVPQARGEFF. This sequence joins TRBV29-1 and TRBJ2-1, with D possibly being TRBD2 (6 bases). This CDR3 spans 11 amino acids. Trimming left V 5 bases short and J 14 bases short, with 16 bases between. CDR1 and CDR2 (germline): SQVTM, ANQGSEA.

CDR3 nucleotides: TGTGCCAGCAGCGGCGACAGGGGGCCTCCATACGAGCAGTACTTC. It encodes CASSGDRGPPYEQYF. The chain carries TRBV28 and TRBJ2-7; TRBD1 matches at 10 bases. This CDR3 comprises 15 residues. The V segment lost 6 bases and the J segment 4 bases; nucleotides outside the gene matches: 9. Germline CDR1 reads MDHEN; CDR2 reads SYDVKM.

The J gene is TRBJ1-1, the V gene TRBV12-3 or TRBV12-4; no clear D gene. The CDR3 totals 13 residues. V lost 3 bases, J lost 2 bases, and 7 bases lay in between. The CDR3 region is CASSFGRNTEAFF. The CDR3, as DNA: TGTGCCAGCAGTTTCGGGAGAAACACTGAAGCTTTCTTT.